This T cell receptor (beta chain) is drawn from a study of T cell responses to AZD1222 COVID-19 vaccine. As regards this clone: Its antigen remains unknown.

Only in-frame clones appear in the TCRdb table, and some are missing; sequencing was by immunoSEQ multiplex PCR. The sample yields some 130,000 clones, about nine tenths seen once. Study-level findings and limits: Reportedly, nearly half of unique spike TCRs recognized epitopes outside B.1.351/B.1.1.7 mutations. In all cases, repertoires were sampled only after the peak T cell response. The donor group comprised mostly white British people and more females; the analysis possibly underestimated clonal diversity.

Trimming at V came to 4 bases and at J to 4 bases, leaving 14 bases not matched to a gene. Per germline, CDR1 SGHKS and CDR2 YYEKEE (reference sequence). The CDR3 spans 17 residues. Both about-4-week and about-12-week second-dose recipients were combined. The chain links TRBV5-5 to TRBJ2-1; 7 nucleotides line up with TRBD2. The sample consisted of peripheral blood, taken 28 days after the second AZD1222 dose. The receptor's source is an adult who received the AZD1222 COVID-19 vaccine. The CDR3 DNA reads TGTGCCAGCAGCCAGGTTGAAGGGACTACTTTGTACAATGAGCAGTTCTTC. As protein: CASSQVEGTTLYNEQFF.